A single TCR beta chain is shown here with its context. No cognate antigen has been identified for it. No much larger clone is present one base from it, and per-base qualities are unavailable. This record comes from a study of shared clonotypes between healthy human individuals (dated by TCRdb to the early 2020s). As for the study more broadly: Two women and three men aged 18 to 49 years were included in the cohort. For each donor, three plates each were used for CD4 naive and CD4 memory, two plates were used for CD8 naive, and one plate was used for CD8 memory. To estimate repertoire size and how much clonotypes are shared between individuals, the study performed deep sequencing of blood TCR repertoires from a few healthy adults. Libraries were prepared and TCR repertoires were sequenced by different laboratories using diverse techniques, in order to increase sequencing depth and limit assay-specific biases. Between about 0.94 and 8.9 billion PBMCs per donor were obtained by leukapheresis.

Results and caveats for the whole study, not just this receptor: When a handful of donors were compared, the shared fraction of clonotypes was around 5% for naive CD4, 3.5% for naive CD8, roughly 2.5% for memory CD4, and around 0.4% for memory CD8. Pairwise subsampling indicated that sequencing depth was expected to affect the degree of clonotype sharing among donors. The genetic and exposure-history diversity represented was limited by the small number of donors. Higher generation probabilities were observed for clonotypes shared by all four sorted-subset donors than for non-shared clonotypes. Naive subsets generally had larger estimated clonotype richness than memory subsets. Rarefaction of sorted-subset datasets indicated incomplete sequencing despite the large sequencing depth. Sampling was restricted to blood, and TCR repertoires in tissues likely differ from the TCR repertoires found in blood.

For the CD8 naive samples, CD45RO-negative cells were positively selected for CCR7, yielding a CD45RA+CCR7+ population from which TemRA cells were excluded. The donors were healthy, HIV-negative adults who had no recently reported acute infections or vaccinations. Only Caucasian adults living in Nashville, Tennessee, USA were represented among the donors. After blood collection by leukapheresis, PBMCs were isolated using Ficoll-Histopaque density gradient centrifugation and then cryopreserved in the vapor phase of liquid nitrogen. Analytical flow cytometry was used to check the purity and quantity of each magnetically sorted T cell population. Genomic DNA was isolated from every sorted fraction and measured by UV absorbance on a Nanodrop 2000c. Using the deep immunoSEQ assay, TCR CDR3 regions were amplified from genomic DNA by multiplex PCR. Genomic DNA extracted from each cell subset was distributed evenly over all wells of several immunoSEQ 96-well plates, and each plate served as one replicate. For sorted subsets, about 200 ng genomic DNA, equal to about 30,000 T cell genomes, was loaded into each replicate PCR. Purified libraries were quantified with a Qubit 3.0 fluorometer, sized on a Bioanalyzer 2100, and re-quantified with the KAPA Library Quantification kit. A separate single-read 150-cycle Illumina NextSeq 550 flow cell was used to sequence each immunoSEQ 96-well plate. Under the source paper's analysis protocol: Because the immunoSEQ output held only junctional sequences and lacked quality scores, the filtering could not match the filtering applied to full-length reads. To assign V/J genes and CDR3, sequences were annotated using PyIR, a Python wrapper for IgBLAST v1.9, with IMGT germline references. Any read was removed if the V/J assignment was weak (E-value above 1e-6), the CDR3 was missing, or the read contained stop codons, out-of-frame junctions, or ambiguous translated residues. V3J clonotypes were defined as sequences sharing an identical inferred V gene, J gene, and CDR3 amino acid sequence. Percentage overlap between repertoires was computed as shared unique clonotypes divided by the size of the smaller repertoire. Three approaches were used to assess repertoire richness: RTK rarefaction, the Chao1 estimator, and Recon v2.1 estimates of unobserved clonotypes. Generation probabilities were computed with OLGA for all TCRbeta clonotypes obtained by the gDNA method from a handful of donors. This immuneACCESS table, as held by TCRdb, lists in-frame sequences with V and J called but not all clones. Of the missing ones, under half trace to an unresolved V gene in checked studies; the others have no known cause. That table gives V, J and clone size, and the DNA gave D and trimming. Counted in this sample were about 2.2 million clones; about 92% of them appeared once. Over 1.5% of the sample belongs to the ten largest clones.

V is cut by 2 bases and J by 4 bases, and the space between the germline ends is 5 bases. Sequences SGHTA (CDR1) and FQGTGA (CDR2) are obtained from the germline V gene. The CDR3 runs 12 residues from the cysteine to the phenylalanine. Only CDR3 DNA remains: 36 bases, in frame from the first base. The clonotype originates from a man aged 18 to 30 in good health. Some clones in this sample may be carry-over from other donors' samples. Sequences were obtained from naive CD8+ T cells from PBMCs. The sample's cell subset or site, from its label and the paper: CD45RA+CCR7+. The chain couples TRBV7-3 to TRBJ1-1, with the D gene uncertain. The base sequence is TGTGCCAGCAGCTTACCCCCCACTGAAGCTTTCTTT. This sequence encodes CASSLPPTEAFF.